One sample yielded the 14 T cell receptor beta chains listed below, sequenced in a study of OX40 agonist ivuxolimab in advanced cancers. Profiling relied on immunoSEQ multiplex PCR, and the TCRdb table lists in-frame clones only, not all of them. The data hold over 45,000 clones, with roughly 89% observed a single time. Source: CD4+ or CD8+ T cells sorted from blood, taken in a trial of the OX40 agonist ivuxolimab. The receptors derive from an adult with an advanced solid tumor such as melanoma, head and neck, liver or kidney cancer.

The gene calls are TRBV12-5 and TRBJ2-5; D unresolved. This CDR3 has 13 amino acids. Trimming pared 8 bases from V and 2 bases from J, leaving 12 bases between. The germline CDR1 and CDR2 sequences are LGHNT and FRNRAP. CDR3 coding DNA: TGTGCTAGTCTATTAGGTATTCAAGAGACCCAGTACTTC. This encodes CASLLGIQETQYF.

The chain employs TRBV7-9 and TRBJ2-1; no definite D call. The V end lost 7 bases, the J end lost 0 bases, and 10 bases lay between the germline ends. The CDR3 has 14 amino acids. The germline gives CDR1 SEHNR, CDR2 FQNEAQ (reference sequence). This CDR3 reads CASNQPSSYNEQFF. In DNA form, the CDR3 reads TGTGCCAGCAACCAACCTAGCTCCTACAATGAGCAGTTCTTC.

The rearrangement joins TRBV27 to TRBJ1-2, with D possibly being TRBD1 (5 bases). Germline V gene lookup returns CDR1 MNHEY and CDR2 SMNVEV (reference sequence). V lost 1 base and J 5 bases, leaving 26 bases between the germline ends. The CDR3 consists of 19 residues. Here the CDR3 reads CASSLYPPGTDPFEYGYTF. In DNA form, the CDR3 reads TGTGCCAGCAGTTTATACCCACCCGGGACGGATCCCTTTGAGTATGGCTACACCTTC.

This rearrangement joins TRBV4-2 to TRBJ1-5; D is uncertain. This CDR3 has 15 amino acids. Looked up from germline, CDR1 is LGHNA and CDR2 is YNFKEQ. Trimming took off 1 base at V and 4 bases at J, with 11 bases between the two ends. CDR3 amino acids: CASSQVQDENQPQHF. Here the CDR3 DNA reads TGTGCCAGCAGCCAAGTTCAGGACGAAAATCAGCCCCAGCATTTT.

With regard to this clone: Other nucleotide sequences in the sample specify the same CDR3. For the CDR3, the DNA is TGTGCCAGCAGCCTCGGTGGGGTTGAGACCCAGTACTTC. Its protein product is CASSLGGVETQYF. The chain combines TRBV7-9 with TRBJ2-5; D unclear. The CDR3 totals 13 residues. V was shortened by 5 bases and J by 5 bases, with 12 bases between the two germline ends. The V gene's germline CDR1 is SEHNR and CDR2 FQNEAQ (reference sequence). The full variable domain, rest sourced from reference TRBV7-9 and TRBJ2-5, is DTGVSQNPRHKITKRGQNVTFRCDPISEHNRLYWYRQTLGQGPEFLTYFQNEAQLEKSRLLSDRFSAERPKGSFSTLEIQRTEQGDSAMYLCASSLGGVETQYFGPGTRLLVL.

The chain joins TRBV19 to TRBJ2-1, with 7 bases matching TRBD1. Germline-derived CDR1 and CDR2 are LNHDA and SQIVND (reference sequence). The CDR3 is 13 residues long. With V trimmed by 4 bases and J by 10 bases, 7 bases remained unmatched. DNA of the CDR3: TGTGCCAGTAGTACCCGACAGGGAGCCGAGCAGTTCTTC. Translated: CASSTRQGAEQFF.

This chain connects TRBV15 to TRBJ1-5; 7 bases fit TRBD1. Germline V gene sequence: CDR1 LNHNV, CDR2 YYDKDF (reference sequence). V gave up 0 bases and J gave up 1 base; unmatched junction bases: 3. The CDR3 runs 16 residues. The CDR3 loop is CATSRDRGGSNQPQHF. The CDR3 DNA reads TGTGCCACCAGCAGAGACAGGGGGGGAAGCAATCAGCCCCAGCATTTT.

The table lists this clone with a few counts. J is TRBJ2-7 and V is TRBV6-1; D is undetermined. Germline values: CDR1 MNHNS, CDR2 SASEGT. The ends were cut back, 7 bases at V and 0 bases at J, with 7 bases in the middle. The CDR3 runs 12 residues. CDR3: CASTGDSYEQYF. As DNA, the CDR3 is TGTGCCAGCACCGGAGACTCCTACGAGCAGTACTTC.

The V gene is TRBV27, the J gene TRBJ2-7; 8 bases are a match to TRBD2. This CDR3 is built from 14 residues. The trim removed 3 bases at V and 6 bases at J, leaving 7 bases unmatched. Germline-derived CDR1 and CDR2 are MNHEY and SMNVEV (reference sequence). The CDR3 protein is CASSLGSGIFEQYF. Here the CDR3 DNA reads TGTGCCAGCAGTTTGGGTAGCGGGATTTTCGAGCAGTACTTC.

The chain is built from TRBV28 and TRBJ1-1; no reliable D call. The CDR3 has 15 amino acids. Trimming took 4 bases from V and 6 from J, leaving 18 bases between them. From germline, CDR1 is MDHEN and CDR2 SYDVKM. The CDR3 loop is CASSSGTAVRAEAFF. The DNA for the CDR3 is TGTGCCAGCAGTTCAGGCACCGCGGTCCGGGCTGAAGCTTTCTTT. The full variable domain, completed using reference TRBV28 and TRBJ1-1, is DVKVTQSSRYLVKRTGEKVFLECVQDMDHENMFWYRQDPGLGLRLIYFSYDVKMKEKGDIPEGYSVSREKKERFSLILESASTNQTSMYLCASSSGTAVRAEAFFGQGTRLTVV.

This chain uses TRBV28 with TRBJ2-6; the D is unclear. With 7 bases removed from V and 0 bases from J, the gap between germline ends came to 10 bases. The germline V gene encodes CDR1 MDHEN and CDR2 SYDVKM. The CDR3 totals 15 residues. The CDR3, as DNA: TGTGCCAGCACCCCTCGACTCTCTGGGGCCAACGTCCTGACTTTC. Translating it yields CASTPRLSGANVLTF.

CDR3 protein: CASSLLKIEGYTF. CDR3 nucleotide sequence: TGTGCCAGCAGCTTACTGAAAATCGAAGGCTACACCTTC. The rearrangement uses TRBV7-9 and TRBJ1-2; D is undetermined. V was pared by 2 bases and J by 8 bases, with 12 bases between. Germline V lookup: CDR1 SEHNR, CDR2 FQNEAQ (reference sequence). This CDR3 spans 13 amino acids.

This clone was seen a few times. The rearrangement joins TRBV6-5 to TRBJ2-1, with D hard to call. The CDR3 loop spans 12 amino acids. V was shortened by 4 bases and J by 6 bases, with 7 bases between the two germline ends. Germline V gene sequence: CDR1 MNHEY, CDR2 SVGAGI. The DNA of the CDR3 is TGTGCCAGCAGTTTTGATGGCAATGAGCAGTTCTTC. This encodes CASSFDGNEQFF.

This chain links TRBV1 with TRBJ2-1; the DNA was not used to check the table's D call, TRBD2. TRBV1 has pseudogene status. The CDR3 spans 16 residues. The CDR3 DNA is TGCACCAGCAGCCAAGATATCAGCGGGAGTTCGAATGAGCAGTTCTTC. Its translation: CTSSQDISGSSNEQFF.